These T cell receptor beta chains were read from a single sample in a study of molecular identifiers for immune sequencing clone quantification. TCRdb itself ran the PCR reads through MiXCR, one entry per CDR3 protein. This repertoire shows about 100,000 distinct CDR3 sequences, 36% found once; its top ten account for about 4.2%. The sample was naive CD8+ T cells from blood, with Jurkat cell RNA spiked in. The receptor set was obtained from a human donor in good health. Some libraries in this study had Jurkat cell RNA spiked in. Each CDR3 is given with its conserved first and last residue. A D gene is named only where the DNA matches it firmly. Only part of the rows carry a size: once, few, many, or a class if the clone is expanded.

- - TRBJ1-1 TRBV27 CASKTKPRMNTEAFF TGTGCCAGCAAGACAAAGCCCCGAATGAACACTGAAGCTTTCTTT
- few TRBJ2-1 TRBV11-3 CASSERRNEQFF TGTGCCAGCAGCGAACGGAGGAATGAGCAGTTCTTC
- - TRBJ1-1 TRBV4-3 CASRQGPTGRTEAIF TGCGCCAGCCGCCAAGGCCCCACCGGGAGGACTGAAGCTATCTTT
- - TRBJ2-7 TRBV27 CASSLSGVDRTNELYF TGTGCCAGCAGTTTATCCGGTGTCGACAGAACCAACGAGCTGTACTTC
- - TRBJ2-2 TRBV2 CASDAQSGRAGELFF TGTGCCAGCGATGCACAGTCAGGGCGGGCCGGGGAGCTGTTTTTT
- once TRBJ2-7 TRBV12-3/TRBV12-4 CASSLAPLEGEQHF TGTGCCAGCAGTTTAGCCCCCCTTGAAGGCGAGCAGCACTTC
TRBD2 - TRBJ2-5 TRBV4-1 CASSQDSAWLAGGETQYF TGCGCCAGCAGCCAAGATTCCGCCTGGCTAGCGGGAGGTGAGACCCAGTACTTC
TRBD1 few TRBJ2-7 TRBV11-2 CASSWTGGYYF TGTGCCAGCAGCTGGACAGGGGGCTATTACTTC
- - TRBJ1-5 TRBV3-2 CASSQGRTNQPQHF TGTGCCAGCAGCCAAGGCAGGACCAATCAGCCCCAGCATTTT
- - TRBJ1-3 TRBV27 CASSPQAGGNTIYF TGTGCCAGCAGCCCACAGGCTGGTGGAAACACCATATATTTT
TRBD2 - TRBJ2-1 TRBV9 CASSGRSTVPGGWNEQFF TGTGCCAGCAGCGGGAGGTCGACCGTTCCGGGAGGTTGGAATGAGCAGTTCTTC
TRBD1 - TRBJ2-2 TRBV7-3 CASSSGTGQTGELFF TGTGCCAGCAGCTCCGGGACAGGACAAACCGGGGAGCTGTTTTTT
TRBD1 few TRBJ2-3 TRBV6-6 CASSYSLQGARSTDTQYF TGTGCCAGCAGTTACTCATTACAGGGGGCGAGGAGCACAGATACGCAGTATTTT
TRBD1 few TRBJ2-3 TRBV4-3 CASSQVDRGGTDTQYF TGCGCCAGCAGCCAAGTAGACAGGGGCGGCACAGATACGCAGTATTTT
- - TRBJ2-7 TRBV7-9 CASSSPMDSYEQYF TGTGCCAGCAGCTCTCCGATGGACTCCTACGAGCAGTACTTC
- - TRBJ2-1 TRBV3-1 CASSQDLYNEQFF TGTGCCAGCAGCCAAGACCTATACAATGAGCAGTTCTTC
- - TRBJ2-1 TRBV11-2 CASSKGTTKYNEQFF TGTGCCAGCAGCAAAGGGACAACTAAGTACAATGAGCAGTTCTTC
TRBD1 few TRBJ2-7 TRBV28 CASSFGGTGYYEQYF TGTGCCAGCAGTTTCGGAGGGACAGGGTATTACGAGCAGTACTTC
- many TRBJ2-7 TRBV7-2 CASSPLPGYEQYF TGTGCCAGCAGCCCCCTCCCAGGGTACGAGCAGTACTTC
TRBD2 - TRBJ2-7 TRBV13 CASSLGGLAGGCEQYF TGTGCCAGCAGCTTAGGAGGACTAGCGGGAGGGTGTGAGCAGTACTTC
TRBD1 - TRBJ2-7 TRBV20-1 CSARDLRRIGTVYEQYF TGCAGTGCTAGAGATCTCAGGCGCATCGGGACAGTCTACGAGCAGTACTTC
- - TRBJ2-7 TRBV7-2 CASSLGGTAYAQYF TGTGCCAGCAGCTTAGGCGGGACTGCCTACGCGCAGTACTTC
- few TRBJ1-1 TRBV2 CASSELPSLRAFF TGTGCCAGCAGTGAATTACCTTCGCTGAGAGCTTTCTTT
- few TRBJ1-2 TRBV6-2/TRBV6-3 CASSYSTEMLDGYTF TGTGCCAGCAGTTACTCGACAGAGATGTTGGATGGCTACACCTTC
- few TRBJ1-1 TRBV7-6 CASSLGPQNTEAFF TGTGCCAGCAGCTTGGGCCCTCAGAACACTGAAGCTTTCTTT
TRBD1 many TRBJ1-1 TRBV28 CASSLWDTRQGMNTEAFF TGTGCCAGCAGTTTATGGGACACCAGACAGGGAATGAACACTGAAGCTTTCTTT
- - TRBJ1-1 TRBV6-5 CASSYSLRQNPEAFF TGTGCCAGCAGTTACTCGCTACGCCAAAACCCTGAAGCTTTCTTT
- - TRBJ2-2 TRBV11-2 CASSLNTAGELFF TGTGCCAGCAGCTTGAACACTGCCGGGGAGCTGTTTTTT
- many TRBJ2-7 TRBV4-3 CASSQGVGSYEQYF TGCGCCAGCAGCCAAGGTGTGGGGTCCTACGAGCAGTACTTC
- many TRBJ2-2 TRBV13 CASSGENTGELFF TGTGCCAGCAGCGGGGAGAACACCGGGGAGCTGTTTTTT
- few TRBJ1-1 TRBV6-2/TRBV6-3 CASIPVGARTEAFF TGTGCCAGCATTCCCGTAGGGGCGCGGACTGAAGCTTTCTTT
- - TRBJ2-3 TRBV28 CASMTSSTDTQYF TGTGCCAGCATGACTTCATCCACAGATACGCAGTATTTT
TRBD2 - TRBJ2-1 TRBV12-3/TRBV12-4 CASSLRAGAAGNEQFF TGTGCCAGCAGTTTAAGGGCGGGAGCTGCGGGCAATGAGCAGTTCTTC
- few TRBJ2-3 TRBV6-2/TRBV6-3 CASSTVGTQYF TGTGCCAGCAGTACGGTGGGTACGCAGTATTTT
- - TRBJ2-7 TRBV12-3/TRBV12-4 CASSTDAGEQYF TGTGCCAGCAGTACCGACGCCGGCGAGCAGTACTTC
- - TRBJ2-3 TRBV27 CASSLSEGTNTDTQNF TGTGCCAGCAGTTTATCGGAAGGGACAAACACAGATACGCAGAATTTT
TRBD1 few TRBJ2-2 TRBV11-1 CASNVMGRGRTGELFF TGTGCCAGCAACGTCATGGGCAGGGGGCGCACCGGGGAGCTGTTTTTT
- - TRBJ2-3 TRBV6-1 CASSAGLDTQYF TGTGCCAGTTCGGCGGGGTTAGATACGCAGTATTTT
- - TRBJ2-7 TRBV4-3 CASSQTGDATYEQYF TGCGCCAGCAGCCAAACCGGGGACGCAACCTACGAGCAGTACTTC
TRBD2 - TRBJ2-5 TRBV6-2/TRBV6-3 CASTIAGEETQYF TGTGCCAGCACCATAGCGGGGGAAGAGACCCAGTACTTC
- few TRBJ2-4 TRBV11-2 CASSDWSKNIQYF TGTGCCAGCAGTGACTGGTCTAAAAACATTCAGTACTTC
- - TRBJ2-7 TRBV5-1 CASSLVRQGHEQHF TGCGCCAGCAGCTTGGTGCGCCAGGGCCACGAGCAGCACTTC
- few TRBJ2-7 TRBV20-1 CSAQSYEQYF TGCAGTGCTCAGAGCTACGAGCAGTACTTC
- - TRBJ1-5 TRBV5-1 CASSLGGGSNQPQHF TGCGCCAGCAGCTTGGGTGGCGGTAGCAATCAGCCCCAGCATTTT
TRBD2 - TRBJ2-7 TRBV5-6 CASSLGAGAGYEQYF TGTGCCAGCAGCTTGGGTGCGGGAGCAGGGTACGAGCAGTACTTC
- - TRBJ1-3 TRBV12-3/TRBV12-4 CASSSYFSGDTIYF TGTGCCAGCAGCTCTTATTTCTCTGGAGACACCATATATTTT
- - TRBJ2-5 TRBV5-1 CASSLDGGETQYF TGCGCCAGCAGCTTGGACGGGGGAGAGACCCAGTACTTC